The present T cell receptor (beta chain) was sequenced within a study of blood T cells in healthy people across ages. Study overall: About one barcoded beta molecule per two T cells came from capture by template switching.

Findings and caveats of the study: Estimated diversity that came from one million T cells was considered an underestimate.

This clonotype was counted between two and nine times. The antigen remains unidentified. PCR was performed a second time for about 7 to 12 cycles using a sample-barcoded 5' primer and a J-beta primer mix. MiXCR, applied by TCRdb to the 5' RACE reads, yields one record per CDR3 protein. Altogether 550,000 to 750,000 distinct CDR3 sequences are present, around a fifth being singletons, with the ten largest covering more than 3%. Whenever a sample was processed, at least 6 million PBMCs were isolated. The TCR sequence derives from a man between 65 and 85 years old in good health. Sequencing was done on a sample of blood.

DNA of the CDR3: TGTGCCAGCAGCGCAGACAGCGGCCTCTACAATGAGCAGTTCTTC. It is translated as CASSADSGLYNEQFF. The chain has TRBV9 and TRBJ2-1; tentatively, D is TRBD1 or TRBD2 (5 bases each). V was trimmed by 3 bases and J by 3 bases, leaving 13 bases between them. The CDR3 contains 15 residues. Germline loops: CDR1 SGDLS, CDR2 YYNGEE.